This T cell receptor beta chain came from a study of blood T cell repertoires in COVID-19 (dated by TCRdb to 2019 to 2021). Background for the entire study: Samples covering the acute and convalescent phases of COVID-19 were provided by collaborators in the United States, Italy and Spain. The material from the prospective study consisted of cDNA or gDNA derived from T cells, B-cell-depleted T cells, or PBMCs. The sample metadata nearly always contained a de-identified subject ID, COVID-19 status, age in years and sex. Subjects who had been exposed to COVID-19, were actively infected with it, or had recovered from it provided the deeply sampled blood TCRbeta repertoires that made up the dataset. The samples were drawn from two sources: the first 160 participants of the ongoing ImmuneRACE study, and over 1,000 subjects contributed by 6 global collaborators. Where HLA class I and class II types were available, the types were taken from metadata supplied by the sample provider, not from assay-based typing. A freely available public database, intended as a resource for researchers studying the immune response to SARS-CoV-2, is where the repertoires were released. What the authors observed across the whole study: How much clinical and demographic metadata was included differed by source and by participant, and the metadata was provided uncurated.

One collaborating source in Seattle enrolled patients during active infection and followed them longitudinally through the course of disease. Each collaborating institution followed its own protocols to collect whole blood in K2EDTA tubes. For TCRbeta analysis, collaborator samples were shipped as frozen whole blood, as isolated PBMCs, or as DNA extracted from either sample type. The immunoSEQ Assay, a bias-controlled multiplex PCR, was used to amplify TCRbeta CDR3 regions from genomic DNA. The authors' analysis ran thus. Nucleated cell counts per sample were estimated from amplification of reference gene primers within the assay. To quantify the absolute abundance of each unique TCRbeta CDR3 rearrangement, sequence reads were collapsed and filtered. For each sample, productive Simpson clonality was calculated by taking the square root of Simpson's diversity index across productive rearrangements. TCRdb re-hosts the immuneACCESS table, in-frame sequences only. Its copies lack some clones; in the studies checked, an unresolved V gene accounts for under half of them, and the cause for the rest is not known. V and J calls and clone size are those listed in that table; D and trimming were worked out from the DNA. For this sample the table gives 450,000 or so clones, of which over 85% were detected only once. Around 0.92% of the sample is in the top ten clones.

A note on this clone: What this receptor recognizes is not known. Per-base quality was not reported, and no clone a single base away is much larger than it.

The germline V gene specifies MNHEY as CDR1 and SVGAGI as CDR2. Trimmed from V: 6 bases; trimmed from J: 14 bases; junction bases lacking a gene match: 8. The CDR3 runs 11 residues from the cysteine to the phenylalanine. The entry retains the CDR3 DNA only, 33 bases that are in frame from base 1. The chain is encoded by TRBV6-5 joined to TRBJ1-2, with 8 junctional bases fitting TRBD1. The sample consisted of peripheral blood. The receptor's source is a man aged 18 to 30 with COVID-19, enrolled during active disease. The CDR3 sequence is CASSGQGTATF. DNA sequence: TGTGCCAGCAGCGGACAGGGCACAGCTACCTTC.